A single sample gave rise to the 5 T cell receptor beta chains below, sequenced in a study of T cells in Graves' hyperthyroidism and ophthalmopathy. Template material for amplifying TCR beta CDR3 regions consisted of RNA transcripts. The HTBI primer set drove a first-round RT-PCR of the TCR CDR3. Via MiXCR, TCRdb re-called the multiplex PCR reads, giving one row per CDR3 protein. This sample yields about 690,000 distinct CDR3 sequences, of which roughly 17% are seen a single time; roughly a sixth belongs to the top ten. Specimen: blood. These receptors were taken from a man aged 50-60 years with Graves' hyperthyroidism.

A few counts support this clonotype. The chain recombines TRBV20-1 with TRBJ1-5; TRBD1 matches 7 bases. V shed 2 bases, J shed 4 bases, and the junction held 8 bases outside the gene matches. Germline CDR1 DFQATT, CDR2 SNEGSKA (reference sequence). The CDR3 is 15 amino acids. CDR3 in amino acids: CSARPLGQSNQPQHF. For the CDR3, the DNA is TGCAGTGCTAGACCCCTGGGACAGTCGAATCAGCCCCAGCATTTT.

This clonotype has only a few counts. One base away lies a much larger clone, so this may be a sequencing read error. The rearrangement links TRBV2 to TRBJ2-2, with D possibly matching TRBD1 (5 bases). Germline lookup yields CDR1 SNHLY and CDR2 FYNNEI. The CDR3 loop spans 13 amino acids. V was trimmed by 7 bases and J by 4 bases, leaving 10 bases between them. The DNA of the CDR3 is TGTGCCAGCAATTACAGGAGCACCGGGGAGCTGTTTTTT. This encodes CASNYRSTGELFF.

This clonotype was seen a handful of times. The chain recombines TRBV6-1 with TRBJ2-7; D possibly corresponds to TRBD2 (7 bases). V was cut by 10 bases and J by 5 bases, with 18 bases left in between. The CDR3 runs 13 residues. CDR1 and CDR2 from the germline V gene are MNHNS and SASEGT. The CDR3 is CAISRGGTDEQYF. CDR3 coding DNA: TGTGCCATTTCAAGGGGGGGAACGGACGAGCAGTACTTC.

The sample holds many counts of this clonotype. The V and J genes are TRBV3-1 and TRBJ2-1; possibly TRBD1 for D (6 bases). CDR3 length: 16 amino acids. The germline V gene has CDR1 LGHDT and CDR2 YNNKEL (reference sequence). Trimming stripped 4 bases from V and 0 bases from J, with 13 bases between. The CDR3 here is CASSLRQVISYNEQFF. For the CDR3, the DNA is TGTGCCAGCAGCCTCCGACAGGTTATCTCCTACAATGAGCAGTTCTTC.

This clonotype has a count of ten or more. The genes are TRBV10-3 and TRBJ1-1; D unclear. Germline values: CDR1 ENHRY, CDR2 SYGVKD. The CDR3 covers 11 residues. The V and J ends lost 4 bases and 7 bases respectively, with 7 bases between them. The CDR3 bases are TGTGCCATCAGTGGACACTATGAAGCTTTCTTT. Protein: CAISGHYEAFF.